The clone carrying this T cell receptor beta chain showed up just a few times. Its specificity is unknown. Only in-frame clones appear in the TCRdb table, and some are missing; sequencing was by immunoSEQ multiplex PCR. Seen here are some 120,000 clones, 70% to 90% observed once, and the top ten hold 4.5% to 7.5%. This entry belongs to a study of radiation and T cells in renal cell carcinoma. Time point denoted: blood 2 weeks post-SBRT. As to treatment: 15 Gy SBRT to primary tumor, nephrectomy 4 weeks later. Blood was sampled at baseline, 2 weeks and 4 weeks after SBRT. The patient's renal cell carcinoma had clear cell pathology. The germline V gene has CDR1 LNHNV and CDR2 YYDKDF (reference sequence). Trimming left V 0 bases short and J 3 bases short, with 10 bases between. CDR3 size: 15 residues. General study points: Top tumor clonotypes rose in blood 2 weeks post-radiation, then contracted.

This sequence joins TRBV15 and TRBJ2-3, with D perhaps matching TRBD1 or TRBD2 (5 bases each). The specimen was blood, collected from a patient whose treatment included radiotherapy and nephrectomy. The clonotype originates from a woman between 65 and 79 years old with renal cell carcinoma. CDR3 DNA sequence: TGTGCCACCAGCAGAGAAGGGACCGCTACAGATACGCAGTATTTT. Translated, it gives CATSREGTATDTQYF.